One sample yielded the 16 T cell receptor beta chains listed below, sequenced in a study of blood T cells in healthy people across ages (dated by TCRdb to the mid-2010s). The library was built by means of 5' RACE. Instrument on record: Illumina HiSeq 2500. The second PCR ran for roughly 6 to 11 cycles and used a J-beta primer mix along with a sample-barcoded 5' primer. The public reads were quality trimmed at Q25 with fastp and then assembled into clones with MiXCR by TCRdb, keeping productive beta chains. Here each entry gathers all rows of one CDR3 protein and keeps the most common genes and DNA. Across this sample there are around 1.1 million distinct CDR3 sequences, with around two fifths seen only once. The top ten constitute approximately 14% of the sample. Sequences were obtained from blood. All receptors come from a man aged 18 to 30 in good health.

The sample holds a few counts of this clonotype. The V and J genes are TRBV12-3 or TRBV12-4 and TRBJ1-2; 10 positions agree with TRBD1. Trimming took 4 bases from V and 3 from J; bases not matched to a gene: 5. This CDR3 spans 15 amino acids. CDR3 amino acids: CASSSPGQGYYGYTF. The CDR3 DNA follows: TGTGCCAGCAGTTCCCCGGGACAGGGGTACTATGGCTACACCTTC.

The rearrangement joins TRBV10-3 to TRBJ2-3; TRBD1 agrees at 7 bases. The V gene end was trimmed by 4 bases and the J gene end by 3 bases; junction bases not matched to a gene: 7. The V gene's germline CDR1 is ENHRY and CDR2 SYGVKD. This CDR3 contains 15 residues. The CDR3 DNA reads TGTGCCATCAGTGGAAAGGGGGCCGGAACAGATACGCAGTATTTT. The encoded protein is CAISGKGAGTDTQYF.

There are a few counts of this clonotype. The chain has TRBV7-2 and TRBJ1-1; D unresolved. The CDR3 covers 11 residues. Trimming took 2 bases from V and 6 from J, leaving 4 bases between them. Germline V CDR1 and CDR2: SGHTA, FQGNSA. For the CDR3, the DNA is TGTGCCAGCAGCTTACCGTCTGAAGCTTTCTTT. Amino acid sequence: CASSLPSEAFF.

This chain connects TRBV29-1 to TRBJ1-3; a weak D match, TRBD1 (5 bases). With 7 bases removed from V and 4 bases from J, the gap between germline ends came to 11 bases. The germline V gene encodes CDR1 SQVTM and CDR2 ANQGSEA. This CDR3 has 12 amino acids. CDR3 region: CSGGPNGNTIYF. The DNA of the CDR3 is TGCAGCGGGGGCCCAAACGGAAACACCATATATTTT.

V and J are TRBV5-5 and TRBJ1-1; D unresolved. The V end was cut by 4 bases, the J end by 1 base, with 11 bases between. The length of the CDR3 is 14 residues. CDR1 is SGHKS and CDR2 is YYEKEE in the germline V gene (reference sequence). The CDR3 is CASSVARWNTEAFF. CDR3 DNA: TGTGCCAGCAGCGTGGCCAGATGGAACACTGAAGCTTTCTTT.

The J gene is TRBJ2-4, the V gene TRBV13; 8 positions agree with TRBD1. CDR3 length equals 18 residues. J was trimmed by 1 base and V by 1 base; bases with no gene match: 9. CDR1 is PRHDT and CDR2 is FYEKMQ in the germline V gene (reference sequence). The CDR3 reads CASSLVPTGGLAKNIQYF. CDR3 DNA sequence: TGTGCCAGCAGCTTAGTCCCCACAGGGGGGTTGGCCAAAAACATTCAGTACTTC.

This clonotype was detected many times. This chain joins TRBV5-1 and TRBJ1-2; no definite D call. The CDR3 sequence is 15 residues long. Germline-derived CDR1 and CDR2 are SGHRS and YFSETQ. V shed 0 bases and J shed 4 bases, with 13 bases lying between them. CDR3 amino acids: CASSLDEGFGYGYTF. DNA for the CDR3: TGCGCCAGCAGCTTGGACGAGGGATTCGGCTATGGCTACACCTTC.

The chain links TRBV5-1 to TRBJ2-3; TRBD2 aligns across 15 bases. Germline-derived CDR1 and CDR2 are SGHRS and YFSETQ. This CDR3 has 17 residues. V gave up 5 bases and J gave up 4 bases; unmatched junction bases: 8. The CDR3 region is CASRGLAGGLTADTQYF. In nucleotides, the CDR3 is TGCGCCAGCAGGGGACTAGCGGGGGGTTTGACGGCAGATACGCAGTATTTT.

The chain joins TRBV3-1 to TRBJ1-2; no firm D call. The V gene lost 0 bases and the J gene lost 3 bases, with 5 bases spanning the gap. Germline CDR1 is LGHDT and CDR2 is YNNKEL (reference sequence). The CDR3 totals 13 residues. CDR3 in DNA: TGTGCCAGCAGCCAAGATCGGCACTATGGCTACACCTTC. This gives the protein CASSQDRHYGYTF.

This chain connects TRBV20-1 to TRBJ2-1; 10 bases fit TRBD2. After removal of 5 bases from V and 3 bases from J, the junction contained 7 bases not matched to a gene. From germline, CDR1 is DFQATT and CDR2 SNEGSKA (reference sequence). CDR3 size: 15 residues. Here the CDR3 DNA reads TGCAGTGCTCAAGGAACTAGCGGGGACTACAATGAGCAGTTCTTC. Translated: CSAQGTSGDYNEQFF.

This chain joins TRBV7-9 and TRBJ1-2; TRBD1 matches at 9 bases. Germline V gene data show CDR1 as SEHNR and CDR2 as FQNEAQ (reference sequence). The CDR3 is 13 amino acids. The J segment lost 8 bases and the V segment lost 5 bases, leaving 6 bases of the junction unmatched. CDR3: CASSLGTGQGYTF. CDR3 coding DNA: TGTGCCAGCAGCCTCGGGACAGGGCAAGGCTACACCTTC.

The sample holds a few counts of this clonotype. CDR3 sequence: CASSVGGFTPYEQYF. The CDR3 DNA is TGTGCCAGCAGCGTCGGGGGTTTTACTCCCTACGAGCAGTACTTC. This rearrangement joins TRBV9 to TRBJ2-7, with TRBD2 as a possible D gene (6 bases). The germline V and J ends were trimmed by 2 bases and 2 bases, with 14 bases remaining between them. The CDR3 length is 15 residues. Germline V gene sequence: CDR1 SGDLS, CDR2 YYNGEE.

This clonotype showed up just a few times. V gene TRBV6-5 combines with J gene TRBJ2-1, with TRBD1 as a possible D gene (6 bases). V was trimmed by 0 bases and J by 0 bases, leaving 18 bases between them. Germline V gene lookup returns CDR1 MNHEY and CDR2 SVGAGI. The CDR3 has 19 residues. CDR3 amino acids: CASSYSISSTGSSYNEQFF. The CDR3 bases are TGTGCCAGCAGTTACTCGATTTCTAGTACAGGGAGCTCCTACAATGAGCAGTTCTTC.

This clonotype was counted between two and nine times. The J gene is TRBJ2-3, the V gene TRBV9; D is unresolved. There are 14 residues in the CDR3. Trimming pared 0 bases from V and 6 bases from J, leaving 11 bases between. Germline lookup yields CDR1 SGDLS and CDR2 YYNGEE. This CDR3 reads CASSVAGVLDTQYF. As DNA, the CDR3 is TGTGCCAGCAGCGTAGCTGGTGTTCTGGATACGCAGTATTTT.

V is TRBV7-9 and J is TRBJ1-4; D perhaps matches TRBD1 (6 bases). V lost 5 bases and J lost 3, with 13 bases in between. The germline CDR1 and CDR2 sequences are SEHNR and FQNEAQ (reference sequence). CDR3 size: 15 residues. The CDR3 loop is CASSGQGLSNEKLFF. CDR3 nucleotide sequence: TGTGCCAGCAGCGGCCAGGGGTTGTCTAATGAAAAACTGTTTTTT.

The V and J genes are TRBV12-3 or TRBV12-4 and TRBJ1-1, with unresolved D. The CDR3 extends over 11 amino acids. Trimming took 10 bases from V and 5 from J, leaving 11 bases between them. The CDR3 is CATPTGTEAFF. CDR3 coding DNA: TGTGCCACCCCAACCGGGACTGAAGCTTTCTTT.